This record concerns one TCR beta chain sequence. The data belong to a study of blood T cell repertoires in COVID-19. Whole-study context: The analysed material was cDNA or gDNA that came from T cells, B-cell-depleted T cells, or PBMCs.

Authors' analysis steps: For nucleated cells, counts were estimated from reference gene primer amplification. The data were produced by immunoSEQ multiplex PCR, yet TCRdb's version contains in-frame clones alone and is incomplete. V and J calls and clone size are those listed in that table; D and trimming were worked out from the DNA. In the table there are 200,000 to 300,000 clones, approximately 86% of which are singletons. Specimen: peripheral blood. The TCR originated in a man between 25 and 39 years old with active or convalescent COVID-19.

Here the CDR3 DNA reads TGCGCCAGCAGTAGACAGGAACGGGAGACCCAGTACTTC. Encoded protein: CASSRQERETQYF. The chain combines TRBV5-1 with TRBJ2-5; tentative D call: TRBD1 (6 bases). Germline CDR1 reads SGHRS; CDR2 reads YFSETQ. The CDR3 runs to 13 residues. Trimming took off 5 bases at V and 5 bases at J, with 13 bases between the two ends. The full variable domain, its missing parts supplied by reference TRBV5-1 and TRBJ2-5, is KAGVTQTPRYLIKTRGQQVTLSCSPISGHRSVSWYQQTPGQGLQFLFEYFSETQRNKGNFPGRFSGRQFSNSRSEMNVSTLELGDSALYLCASSRQERETQYFGPGTRLLVL.